The entry below gives a single T cell receptor beta chain sequence along with its context. This sample was taken from a study of T cells after yellow fever vaccination. CDR1 is SGDLS, CDR2 YYNGEE, per germline. The trim removed 0 bases at V and 6 bases at J, leaving 12 bases unmatched. This CDR3 is built from 17 residues. TCRdb called the 5' RACE reads again in MiXCR, with one record for every CDR3 protein. The sample consists of roughly 500,000 distinct CDR3 sequences, about 19% of them appearing once. The chain links TRBV9 to TRBJ2-7; 10 bases fit TRBD1. The receptor comes from a man younger than 40 who received the YFV17D yellow fever vaccine. The source was PBMCs, collected 15 days after the yellow fever booster vaccination. The DNA for the CDR3 is TGTGCCAGCAGCGTAGAGGGGTTACCGGGACAGGGGTCCGAGCAGTACTTC. Protein sequence: CASSVEGLPGQGSEQYF.